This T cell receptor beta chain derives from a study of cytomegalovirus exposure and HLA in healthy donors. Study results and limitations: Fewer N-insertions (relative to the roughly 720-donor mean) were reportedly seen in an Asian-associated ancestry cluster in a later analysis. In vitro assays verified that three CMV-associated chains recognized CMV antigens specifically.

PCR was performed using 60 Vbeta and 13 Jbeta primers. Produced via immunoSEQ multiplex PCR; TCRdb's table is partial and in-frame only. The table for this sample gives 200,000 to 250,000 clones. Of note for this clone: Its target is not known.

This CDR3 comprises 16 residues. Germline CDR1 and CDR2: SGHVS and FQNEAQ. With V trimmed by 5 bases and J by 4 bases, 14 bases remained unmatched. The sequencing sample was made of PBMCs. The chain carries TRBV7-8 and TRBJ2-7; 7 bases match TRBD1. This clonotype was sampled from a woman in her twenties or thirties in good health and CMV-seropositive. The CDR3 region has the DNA TGTGCCAGCAGCGTTAGAAGTGGGGACAGACGTTACGAGCAGTACTTC. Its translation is CASSVRSGDRRYEQYF.